These 16 T cell receptor beta chains were all obtained from the same sample, sequenced in a study of glioma-infiltrating T cells. TCR alpha and beta CDR3 regions were amplified from RNA using iRepertoire nested multiplex PCR. TCRdb processed the multiplex PCR reads anew with MiXCR; each CDR3 protein has one entry. The sample yields some 85,000 distinct CDR3 sequences, 23% seen once. Source material: glioma tissue, nonneoplastic brain tissue, or PBMCs (not recorded which). Receptors originate from a human donor with low-grade glioma or glioblastoma, undergoing nonglioma brain surgery, or in good health (not recorded which).

This clonotype was observed many times. V is TRBV3-1 and J is TRBJ2-5; 12 bases map to TRBD2. This CDR3 spans 16 amino acids. Germline loops: CDR1 LGHDT, CDR2 YNNKEL (reference sequence). The J segment lost 2 bases and the V segment lost 3 bases, leaving 4 bases of the junction unmatched. The CDR3 DNA reads as TGTGCCAGCAGCCATCCCGGACTAGCGGGACAAGAGACCCAGTACTTC. It yields the protein CASSHPGLAGQETQYF.

The table lists this clonotype with many counts. The J gene is TRBJ2-3, the V gene TRBV2; D not certain. Trimming shortened V by 7 bases and J by 2 bases, and 13 bases separated the two germline ends. The CDR3 is 14 residues long. Germline V gives CDR1 SNHLY, CDR2 FYNNEI. This CDR3 is CASKASHSTDTQYF. For the CDR3, the DNA is TGTGCCAGCAAGGCATCTCATTCCACAGATACGCAGTATTTT.

The chain carries TRBV12-3 or TRBV12-4 and TRBJ1-3; no firm D call. There are 14 residues in the CDR3. V lost 1 base and J 4 bases, leaving 8 bases between the germline ends. The CDR3 loop reads CASSLGARGNTIYF. The DNA for the CDR3 is TGTGCCAGCAGTTTAGGGGCGAGAGGAAACACCATATATTTT.

There are many counts of this clonotype. The chain uses TRBV7-6 and TRBJ2-5, with D unresolved. With 8 bases removed from V and 5 bases from J, the gap between germline ends came to 15 bases. The germline V gene has CDR1 SGHVS and CDR2 FNYEAQ. CDR3 length: 13 residues. CDR3 sequence reads: CASASSAVETQYF. CDR3 DNA sequence: TGTGCCAGCGCTTCATCTGCTGTTGAGACCCAGTACTTC.

This chain joins TRBV5-1 and TRBJ1-1; D unclear. CDR1 is SGHRS and CDR2 is YFSETQ in the germline V gene. CDR3 length: 14 residues. The V end lost 0 bases, the J end lost 1 base, and 7 bases lay between the germline ends. The CDR3 region is CASSLAPPNTEAFF. The DNA of the CDR3 is TGCGCCAGCAGCTTGGCCCCTCCGAACACTGAAGCTTTCTTT.

A note on this clonotype: This may stem from a read error, because a much larger clone lies one nucleotide away. This chain uses TRBV14 with TRBJ2-4; D gene uncertain. Germline loops: CDR1 SGHDN, CDR2 FVKESK. This CDR3 has 12 residues. DNA for the CDR3: TGTGCCAGCAGCCGCAGTGAAAACATTAAGTACTTC. Its protein product is CASSRSENIKYF.

This clonotype turned up a few times. The rearrangement uses TRBV4-2 and TRBJ2-7; the D call may be TRBD1 or TRBD2 (5 bases each). Germline V gene sequence: CDR1 LGHNA, CDR2 YNFKEQ. V lost 3 bases and J lost 4, with 16 bases in between. This CDR3 spans 15 amino acids. CDR3 region: CASSQSGRGNYEQYF. The DNA of the CDR3 is TGTGCCAGCAGCCAGTCGGGACGTGGAAATTACGAGCAGTACTTC.

This clonotype appeared many times. This chain joins TRBV18 and TRBJ2-3, with unresolved D. The CDR3 contains 15 residues. The germline V and J ends were trimmed by 2 bases and 2 bases, with 11 bases remaining between them. Per the germline V gene, CDR1 is KGHSH and CDR2 is LQKENI. In DNA, the CDR3 is TGTGCCAGCTCACCAAGGAAGGGCTCCACAGATACGCAGTATTTT. Translation gives CASSPRKGSTDTQYF.

This clonotype has at least ten counts. V is TRBV7-2 and J is TRBJ2-2; D unresolved. Germline-derived CDR1 and CDR2 are SGHTA and FQGNSA. Trimming removed 5 bases from V and 3 bases from J, with 13 bases in between. The CDR3 is 15 amino acids. CDR3 region: CASSLGFFDTGELFF. CDR3 nucleotides: TGTGCCAGCAGCCTGGGCTTCTTCGACACCGGGGAGCTGTTTTTT.

This sequence joins TRBV2 and TRBJ2-2; 10 bases are a match to TRBD1. With V trimmed by 5 bases and J by 5 bases, 5 bases remained unmatched. This CDR3 contains 15 residues. In germline, CDR1 is SNHLY, CDR2 FYNNEI. CDR3 nucleotide sequence: TGTGCCAGCAGTCGGACAGGGGGGATAACCGGGGAGCTGTTTTTT. Its translation is CASSRTGGITGELFF.

In this sample, this clonotype turned up many times. The chain joins TRBV2 to TRBJ2-3, with 9 bases that match TRBD1. Losses at the gene ends were 8 bases for V and 0 bases for J; bases not matched to a gene: 6. CDR1 is SNHLY, CDR2 FYNNEI, per germline. The CDR3 is made up of 15 amino acids. CDR3 amino acids: CASVRDRASTDTQYF. CDR3 sequence (DNA): TGTGCCAGCGTGCGGGACAGGGCAAGCACAGATACGCAGTATTTT.

This clonotype has a handful of counts. J is TRBJ2-7 and V is TRBV7-9; D tentatively fits TRBD1 or TRBD2 (5 bases each). CDR1 is SEHNR and CDR2 is FQNEAQ in the germline V gene (reference sequence). The CDR3 sequence is 16 residues long. V lost 5 bases and J 2 bases, leaving 19 bases between the germline ends. The CDR3 loop reads CASSEGAGLSPYEQYF. The CDR3, as DNA: TGTGCCAGCAGCGAAGGGGCCGGACTGAGTCCCTACGAGCAGTACTTC.

The sample holds many counts of this clonotype. In DNA form, the CDR3 reads TGCGCCAGCAGCTTGGTACAGGGGGCGACTGAAGCTTTCTTT. Protein sequence: CASSLVQGATEAFF. The chain couples TRBV5-1 to TRBJ1-1, with TRBD1 identical over 9 bases. The germline gives CDR1 SGHRS, CDR2 YFSETQ. This CDR3 has 14 amino acids. The V and J ends lost 0 bases and 5 bases, in that order; junction bases with no gene match: 2.

Many counts were recorded for this clonotype. J is TRBJ1-1 and V is TRBV20-1; D perhaps matches TRBD1 (5 bases). Trimming took 2 bases from V and 11 from J, leaving 15 bases between them. This CDR3 is built from 12 residues. Looked up from germline, CDR1 is DFQATT and CDR2 is SNEGSKA (reference sequence). Written as DNA, the CDR3 is TGCAGTGCTAGACTCCCGGGATGGGGGGCTTTCTTT. Its translation is CSARLPGWGAFF.

This chain uses TRBV19 with TRBJ2-3; TRBD2 aligns across 14 bases. The ends lost 4 bases at V and 5 bases at J; junction bases unmatched: 14. CDR1 and CDR2 from the germline V gene are LNHDA and SQIVND (reference sequence). This CDR3 has 19 residues. The CDR3 spells CASSTDTGLAGGREDTQYF. The CDR3 nucleotides read TGTGCCAGTAGTACGGACACCGGACTAGCGGGGGGCCGCGAAGATACGCAGTATTTT.

The table lists this clonotype with a few counts. The chain uses TRBV7-2 and TRBJ2-7; 9 bases match TRBD2. CDR3 length: 19 amino acids. Germline V CDR1 and CDR2: SGHTA, FQGNSA. Germline trimming cut 1 base from V and 5 bases from J; bases unmatched to any gene: 18. CDR3 in amino acids: CASSLVLSGRAGGRDEQYF. The CDR3 bases are TGTGCCAGCAGCTTAGTCCTTAGCGGGAGAGCGGGGGGCAGAGACGAGCAGTACTTC.